This TCR beta chain was recorded in a study of T cells in Graves' hyperthyroidism and ophthalmopathy. Trimming shortened V by 10 bases and J by 0 bases, and 13 bases separated the two germline ends. There are 13 residues in the CDR3. Looked up from germline, CDR1 is WSHSY and CDR2 is SAAADI. Of note for this clonotype: The antigen remains unidentified.

Diagnosis of hyperthyroidism was new in patients aged 18 to 65, and its duration was under 2 months. Together with thyroid ultrasound, orbital computed tomography, serum thyroxine and TRAb, clinical symptoms were used for diagnoses. Authors of the study amplified TCR beta CDR3 regions from RNA transcripts. Primed by the HTBI set, a first-round RT-PCR was run on the TCR CDR3. TCRdb analysed the multiplex PCR reads with MiXCR anew, one entry per CDR3 protein. The sample has a few hundred thousand distinct CDR3 sequences, approximately 14% seen once. Study-level points and caveats: Ophthalmopathy could be told apart from stable hyperthyroidism with a 13 V-J model.

Input material: blood. The chain employs TRBV10-2 and TRBJ2-7, with a possible D match to TRBD2 (5 bases). This sequence originates from a woman aged 30 to 39 with Graves' hyperthyroidism. Here the CDR3 reads CAIQRGSSYEQYF. CDR3 coding DNA: TGCGCCATTCAAAGAGGGAGCTCCTACGAGCAGTACTTC.